The 24 T cell receptor beta chains given below trace back to one sample, sequenced in a study of blood T cells in healthy people across ages. For the second PCR, which ran for about 7 to 11 cycles, a sample-barcoded 5' primer and a J-beta primer mix were used. TCRdb re-called the 5' RACE reads through MiXCR, storing one row per CDR3 protein. This table holds 780,000 or so distinct CDR3 sequences, around a quarter found once. The same specimen was also included in a second study, on T cells of mothers and their children.

Specimen: blood. All receptors derive from a boy under 18 in good health.

This clonotype was observed a few times. The chain combines TRBV27 with TRBJ1-4; weak D call: TRBD1 (5 bases). Trimming removed 5 bases from V and 6 bases from J, with 22 bases in between. The CDR3 sequence is 17 residues long. Germline lookup yields CDR1 MNHEY and CDR2 SMNVEV (reference sequence). CDR3 protein: CASSAEPGGAVDEKLFF. The CDR3 DNA sequence: TGTGCCAGCAGTGCCGAACCCGGTGGGGCCGTGGATGAAAAACTGTTTTTT. Complete variable domain (other parts from reference TRBV27 and TRBJ1-4): EAQVTQNPRYLITVTGKKLTVTCSQNMNHEYMSWYRQDPGLGLRQIYYSMNVEVTDKGDVPEGYKVSRKEKRNFPLILESPSPNQTSLYFCASSAEPGGAVDEKLFFGSGTQLSVL.

This chain uses TRBV20-1 with TRBJ2-7; 8 bases agree with TRBD1. CDR1 and CDR2 from the germline V gene are DFQATT and SNEGSKA (reference sequence). The J segment lost 2 bases and the V segment lost 5 bases, leaving 5 bases of the junction unmatched. The CDR3 runs 13 residues. The CDR3 DNA reads TGCAGTGCTCCGCGACAGGGGCCCTACGAGCAGTACTTC. Its protein product is CSAPRQGPYEQYF.

The CDR3: CAISEWDSHKNNEQFF. The CDR3 DNA reads as TGTGCCATCAGTGAGTGGGACAGTCACAAAAACAATGAGCAGTTCTTC. This chain uses TRBV10-3 with TRBJ2-1, with 7 bases matching TRBD1. CDR3 length: 16 amino acids. CDR1 and CDR2 from the germline V gene are ENHRY and SYGVKD. V lost 1 base to trimming and J lost 5 bases; unmatched junction nucleotides: 8.

This clonotype was seen only a few times. The DNA for the CDR3 is TGTGCCAGCAGTGGTCCTTTCCTGTCCCAGCATTTT. This gives the protein CASSGPFLSQHF. The chain links TRBV6-1 to TRBJ1-5; D unresolved. Deletions cut 4 bases from V and 11 bases from J, with 12 bases between. CDR1 and CDR2 from the germline V gene are MNHNS and SASEGT. CDR3 size: 12 residues.

The chain joins TRBV11-2 to TRBJ2-4, with 7 bases fitting TRBD1. The CDR3 extends over 12 amino acids. Trimming at V came to 8 bases and at J to 12 bases, leaving 10 bases not matched to a gene. Germline assignment: CDR1 SGHAT and CDR2 FQNNGV. The DNA of the CDR3 is TGTGCCAGCGGTGCAGGGGGTGCCGATCAGTACTTC. Residues: CASGAGGADQYF.

A few counts support this clonotype. The chain joins TRBV5-1 to TRBJ2-5; 9 bases are shared with TRBD2. Near its end, the DNA agrees better with TRBJ2-7, so the J call may be wrong. Germline CDR1 and CDR2: SGHRS and YFSETQ. There are 13 residues in the CDR3. The CDR3 coding sequence is TGCGCCAGCAGGGCTAGCGGGGACTACGAGCAGTACTTC. Translating gives CASRASGDYEQYF.

This clonotype came up a few times. J is TRBJ2-7 and V is TRBV12-3 or TRBV12-4; D is ambiguous. V lost 2 bases and J lost 1, with 15 bases in between. This CDR3 spans 16 amino acids. CDR3 in DNA: TGTGCCAGCAGTTTAAAACTGGGTTCGTCATCCTACGAGCAGTACTTC. Protein: CASSLKLGSSSYEQYF.

For the CDR3, the DNA is TGTGCCAGCAGTCCCTCCGGGACAGGTTCCAATGAGCAGTTCTTC. Translation: CASSPSGTGSNEQFF. The V gene is TRBV28, the J gene TRBJ2-1; 8 bases line up with TRBD1. Germline loops: CDR1 MDHEN, CDR2 SYDVKM. The ends lost 5 bases at V and 6 bases at J; junction bases unmatched: 9. There are 15 residues in the CDR3.

This clonotype was found a few times. V usage is TRBV6-2 or TRBV6-3 and J usage is TRBJ2-3; TRBD2 might be the D (5 bases). The length of the CDR3 is 14 residues. V lost 4 bases and J 0 bases, leaving 8 bases between the germline ends. Germline-derived CDR1 and CDR2 are MNHEY and SVGEGT. CDR3 loop: CASSSGESTDTQYF. DNA for the CDR3: TGTGCCAGCAGTTCCGGGGAGAGCACAGATACGCAGTATTTT.

The chain is built from TRBV29-1 and TRBJ2-5; 10 bases line up with TRBD2. Trimming took 6 bases from V and 7 from J; bases not matched to a gene: 11. The germline V gene has CDR1 SQVTM and CDR2 ANQGSEA. The CDR3 sequence is 14 residues long. The CDR3 is CSVGTSAPSGTQYF. CDR3 bases: TGCAGCGTGGGGACTAGCGCGCCCTCAGGGACCCAGTACTTC.

In its sample, this clonotype was seen a few times. The V gene is TRBV25-1, the J gene TRBJ2-1, with D possibly being TRBD1 (6 bases). Looked up from germline, CDR1 is MGHDK and CDR2 is SYGVNS. V dropped 8 bases and J dropped 7 bases, with 9 bases sitting between them. The CDR3 is 11 amino acids. CDR3 nucleotide sequence: TGTGCCAGCGCTAGGGGGAATGAGCAGTTCTTC. As protein: CASARGNEQFF.

This clonotype was picked up a small number of times. CDR3 nucleotides: TGCAGCGTTGAAATTCAGGATAGCCCGGCCTACGAGCAGTACTTC. It is translated as CSVEIQDSPAYEQYF. The chain is built from TRBV29-1 and TRBJ2-5; D is unresolved. TRBJ2-7 matches the DNA end more closely, so the J call is doubtful. CDR1 is SQVTM, CDR2 ANQGSEA, per germline. CDR3 size: 15 residues.

This clonotype was picked up a small number of times. The V and J genes are TRBV28 and TRBJ2-3, with a possible D match to TRBD2 (6 bases). Germline V gene data show CDR1 as MDHEN and CDR2 as SYDVKM. Trimming left V 2 bases short and J 3 bases short, with 12 bases between. This CDR3 has 15 amino acids. In DNA form, the CDR3 reads TGTGCCAGCAGTTTACTTAGCGGCGGGACAGATACGCAGTATTTT. Translated, it gives CASSLLSGGTDTQYF.

This clonotype was detected a few times. The CDR3 coding sequence is TGTGCCAGCAGTTTAGACGGCGGTGACTGTGGCTACACCTTC. This codes for CASSLDGGDCGYTF. The gene calls are TRBV12-3 or TRBV12-4 and TRBJ1-2; D gene ambiguous. V lost 1 base and J lost 7, with 13 bases in between. CDR3 length: 14 residues.

The chain has TRBV9 and TRBJ1-2; no firm D call. The CDR3 is made up of 16 amino acids. CDR1 is SGDLS and CDR2 is YYNGEE in the germline V gene. V gave up 0 bases and J gave up 6 bases, with 18 bases separating them. CDR3 nucleotide sequence: TGTGCCAGCAGCGTAGACCCTACGGAGGCGGGCCATGGCTACACCTTC. This sequence encodes CASSVDPTEAGHGYTF.

A note on this clonotype: Compared with germline, one end of the junction differs, possibly owing to a read error. This rearrangement joins TRBV7-2 to TRBJ1-4; possibly TRBD1 for D (5 bases). The V gene's germline CDR1 is SGHTA and CDR2 FQGNSA. The CDR3 length is 14 residues. The CDR3 sequence: CASSPRQGRERLFF. In nucleotides, the CDR3 is TGTGCCAGCAGCCCTCGCCAGGGCCGGGAAAGACTGTTTTTT.

A few counts support this clonotype. The junction departs from the called germline gene at one end, perhaps through a read error. This chain links TRBV7-7 with TRBJ2-5; D possibly matches TRBD1 or TRBD2 (5 bases each). Germline-derived CDR1 and CDR2 are SSHAT and FNYEAQ (reference sequence). CDR3 length: 16 amino acids. This CDR3 reads CASSLLGPGAQETQYF. CDR3 bases: TGTGCTAGCAGCTTACTAGGGCCCGGGGCACAAGAGACCCAGTACTTC.

This clonotype was recorded a few times. V and J are TRBV29-1 and TRBJ2-5, with 9 bases fitting TRBD2. V lost 3 bases, J lost 4 bases, and 6 bases stayed unmatched. Germline CDR1 reads SQVTM; CDR2 reads ANQGSEA. This CDR3 is 14 amino acids long. CDR3 nucleotide sequence: TGCAGCGTTGAGCTAGCGGGGCCTATAGAGACCCAGTACTTC. It is translated as CSVELAGPIETQYF.

The rearrangement joins TRBV28 to TRBJ2-4; 8 bases align to TRBD2. The CDR3 contains 19 residues. Trimming cost V 3 bases and J 0 bases; bases outside gene matches: 13. Germline lookup yields CDR1 MDHEN and CDR2 SYDVKM. Here the CDR3 DNA reads TGTGCCAGCAGTTTCAATCTTAGCGGGAAACATTTAGCCAAAAACATTCAGTACTTC. Translation gives CASSFNLSGKHLAKNIQYF.

V and J are TRBV9 and TRBJ2-4; D might be TRBD1 or TRBD2, each matching 5 bases. V dropped 3 bases and J dropped 1 base, with 17 bases sitting between them. This CDR3 is built from 17 residues. The germline CDR1 and CDR2 sequences are SGDLS and YYNGEE. CDR3 DNA sequence: TGTGCCAGCAGCGAGGGACGCGGGTCTGGTGCCAAAAACATTCAGTACTTC. Residues: CASSEGRGSGAKNIQYF.

The rearrangement uses TRBV4-1 and TRBJ2-5; TRBD2 aligns across 10 bases. The DNA end is more similar to TRBJ2-1, so the J call may be wrong. CDR1 is MGHRA and CDR2 is YSYEKL in the germline V gene. The length of the CDR3 is 15 residues. CDR3 region: CASSRSLAGVSEQFF. CDR3 sequence (DNA): TGCGCCAGCAGCCGCAGTCTAGCGGGAGTATCTGAGCAGTTCTTC.

In its sample, this clonotype was seen a few times. The gene calls are TRBV6-2 or TRBV6-3 and TRBJ1-5; no definite D call. In germline, CDR1 is MNHEY, CDR2 SVGEGT. Trimming left V 2 bases short and J 2 bases short, with 16 bases between. The CDR3 sequence is 17 residues long. This CDR3 reads CASSYSVPGMGNQPQHF. DNA for the CDR3: TGTGCCAGCAGTTACAGCGTTCCCGGTATGGGCAATCAGCCCCAGCATTTT.

This clonotype was counted between two and nine times. This chain joins TRBV7-2 and TRBJ1-4; no clear D gene. This CDR3 has 15 amino acids. Germline CDR1 SGHTA, CDR2 FQGNSA. The ends were cut back, 1 base at V and 4 bases at J, with 10 bases in the middle. The CDR3 DNA reads as TGTGCCAGCAGCTTAGGGTTACTGGATAATGAAAAACTGTTTTTT. Amino acids: CASSLGLLDNEKLFF.

This clonotype was seen a few times. This chain joins TRBV20-1 and TRBJ1-2; the D gene is possibly TRBD1 (5 bases). CDR1 is DFQATT, CDR2 SNEGSKA, per germline (reference sequence). V was shortened by 3 bases and J by 5 bases, with 13 bases between the two germline ends. The CDR3 is made up of 13 amino acids. CDR3 sequence: CSARGGGVYGYTF. Here the CDR3 DNA reads TGCAGTGCTAGGGGTGGGGGGGTTTATGGCTACACCTTC.